The rows below give T cell receptor beta chains drawn from one sample of a study of graft-versus-host responses after intestinal transplantation. These TCRs' antigens remain unknown. The protocol was immunoSEQ multiplex PCR, while the TCRdb copy is restricted to in-frame clones and leaves out a portion. The sample has fewer than 150,000 clones; more than 90% are singletons. Sequencing used unstimulated CD4+ T cells sorted from spleen or lymph node cells, obtained before intestinal transplant. The receptors come from a human donor who received an intestinal transplant. Each CDR3 is given with its conserved first and last residue. D genes are given only for firm matches. Only part of the rows carry a size: once, few, many, or a class if the clone is expanded.

d_gene,abundance,v_gene,j_gene,CDR3aa,CDR3nt
TRBD1,-,TRBV4-2,TRBJ2-5,CASSQASGGAETQYF,TGTGCCAGCAGCCAGGCCTCAGGGGGCGCGGAGACCCAGTACTTC
-,-,TRBV25-1,TRBJ2-1,CASTQGGQSAFF,TGTGCCAGCACTCAGGGGGGCCAGTCCGCGTTCTTC
-,-,TRBV2,TRBJ2-5,CASRSLDEAETQYF,TGTGCCAGCAGGTCGTTGGATGAGGCAGAGACCCAGTACTTC
-,-,TRBV7-2,TRBJ2-3,CASSLGGLLTDTQYF,TGTGCCAGCAGCTTAGGCGGACTCCTCACAGATACGCAGTATTTT
TRBD1,once,TRBV18,TRBJ1-2,CASSWDRQEYGYTF,TGTGCCAGCTCATGGGACAGGCAGGAATATGGCTACACCTTC
-,once,TRBV19,TRBJ2-4,CASSIEKGWMENIQYF,TGTGCCAGTAGTATAGAAAAGGGCTGGATGGAAAACATTCAGTACTTC
TRBD2,-,TRBV18,TRBJ2-5,CASSTAGTTQETQYF,TGTGCCAGCTCAACGGCCGGGACTACCCAAGAGACCCAGTACTTC
-,-,TRBV6-1,TRBJ2-7,CASSEALRTIYEQYF,TGTGCCAGCAGTGAAGCGCTTAGGACAATCTACGAGCAGTACTTC
-,-,TRBV6-4,TRBJ2-3,CASSDSLVSDTQYF,TGTGCCAGCAGTGACTCACTAGTCTCAGATACGCAGTATTTT
-,few,TRBV6-5,TRBJ1-5,CASSYSGWGNWPQHF,TGTGCCAGCAGTTACTCAGGGTGGGGAAATTGGCCCCAGCATTTT
TRBD1,-,TRBV11-2,TRBJ2-1,CASTVTGTGVNEQFF,TGTGCCAGCACCGTAACCGGGACAGGGGTGAATGAGCAGTTCTTC
-,-,TRBV27,TRBJ2-1,CASSLLGQQFF,TGTGCCAGCAGTTTATTGGGACAGCAGTTCTTC
-,-,TRBV27,TRBJ1-2,CASSSMDGGGYGYTF,TGTGCCAGCAGTTCCATGGACGGTGGGGGGTATGGCTACACCTTC
-,-,TRBV12-1,TRBJ2-7,CASSFNHYEQYF,TGTGCCAGCAGCTTTAACCACTACGAGCAGTACTTC
-,-,TRBV11-3,TRBJ1-5,CASSLDEGSAQHF,TGTGCCAGCAGCTTAGATGAGGGATCGGCCCAGCATTTT
-,-,TRBV7-2,TRBJ2-6,CASSLEGSGANVLTF,TGTGCCAGCAGCTTAGAAGGTTCTGGGGCCAACGTCCTGACTTTC
-,-,TRBV29-1,TRBJ2-5,CSGGDGKETQYF,TGCAGCGGAGGGGACGGGAAAGAGACCCAGTACTTC
-,-,TRBV11-2,TRBJ2-3,CASSFSDTQYF,TGTGCCAGCAGCTTCTCCGATACGCAGTATTTT
-,few,TRBV7-2,TRBJ1-5,CASSLGPGQPQHF,TGTGCCAGCAGCTTAGGGCCCGGCCAGCCCCAGCATTTT
-,-,TRBV4-1,TRBJ2-3,CASSQANVVVTQYF,TGCGCCAGCAGCCAAGCAAACGTTGTCGTTACGCAGTATTTT